Sequencing of this T cell receptor (beta chain) was carried out in a study of T-cell reconstitution after alpha-beta-depleted transplantation in children. The study, taken as a whole, reports: It was reported that alpha-beta T cells came from several hundred expanded graft clones (about two months after transplant). T-cell counts and diversity were attributed mostly to newly produced T cells one year after transplant. Some patients' high day-60 TCRbeta diversity was attributed to recipient cells surviving conditioning.

V was clipped by 0 bases and J by 12 bases, with 12 bases between them. Germline CDR1 and CDR2: MGHRA and YSYEKL. The CDR3 sequence is 13 residues long. The TCRbeta library was prepared with unique molecular identifiers. From the PCR reads, TCRdb called clonotypes with MiXCR, one entry per CDR3 protein. The sample includes about 200,000 distinct CDR3 sequences, approximately 6.9% seen only once; the top ten take 4.5% to 6.5%. Ten or more counts support this clonotype. Its target is not known. Here the sequenced sample was PBMCs, taken before TCRalphabeta/CD19-depleted stem cell transplant. This TCR derives from a boy between 2 and 15 years old with acute lymphoblastic leukemia, due to receive a stem cell transplant. The genes are TRBV4-1 and TRBJ2-1; D might be TRBD1 or TRBD2, each matching 5 bases. In nucleotides, the CDR3 is TGCGCCAGCAGCCAAGAGGGGGAATTAGGGCAGTTCTTC. The encoded protein is CASSQEGELGQFF.